This T cell receptor beta chain is drawn from a study of shared clonotypes between healthy human individuals. Study-wide results and limits: Naive CD4 clonotypes overlapped across several donors at approximately 4.5%.

Trimming pared 4 bases from V and 1 base from J, leaving 7 bases between. The germline V gene encodes CDR1 MNHEY and CDR2 SMNVEV (reference sequence). CDR3 length: 13 residues. Each replicate PCR on the sorted subsets used about 220 ng DNA (around 30,000 T cell genomes). This table comes from immunoSEQ multiplex PCR, and its TCRdb copy is limited to in-frame clones, with some not included. The sample lists roughly 1.4 million clones; less than 99% were seen once. Regarding this clone: Its matching antigen is unknown.

The chain links TRBV27 to TRBJ1-2; D perhaps matches TRBD1 (5 bases). What was sequenced was naive CD4+ T cells sorted from blood. The subset is: CD45RA+ positively selected. This clonotype was obtained from a man aged 25 to 40 in good health. CDR3 nucleotide sequence: TGTGCCAGCAGTTCTCAGGGTAACTATGGCTACACCTTC. Amino acid sequence: CASSSQGNYGYTF.